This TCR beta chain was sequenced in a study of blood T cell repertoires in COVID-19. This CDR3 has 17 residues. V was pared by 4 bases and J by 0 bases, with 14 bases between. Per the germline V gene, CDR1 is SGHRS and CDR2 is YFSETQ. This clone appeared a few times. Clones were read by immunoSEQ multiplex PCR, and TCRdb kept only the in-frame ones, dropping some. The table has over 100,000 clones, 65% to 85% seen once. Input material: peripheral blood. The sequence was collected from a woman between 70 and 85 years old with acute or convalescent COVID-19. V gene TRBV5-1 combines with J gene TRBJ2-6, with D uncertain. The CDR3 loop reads CASSKSWAYSGANVLTF. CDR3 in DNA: TGCGCCAGCAGCAAGTCATGGGCCTACTCTGGGGCCAACGTCCTGACTTTC.